The 17 T cell receptor beta chains below were found in one sample sequenced in a study of blood T cell repertoires in COVID-19 (dated by TCRdb to 2020 to 2021). Libraries were prepared through the immunoSEQ multiplex PCR assay. The table was pulled from immuneACCESS by TCRdb, which kept in-frame rearrangements only. Such tables lose some clones; where checked, under half of the loss comes from unresolved V genes, and the rest has no known cause. Present in this sample are a few hundred thousand clones, about 90% of which were seen just once. The top ten clones comprise under 3% of the sample. Specimen: PBMCs or T cells enriched from blood (not recorded which). The receptor set was obtained from a woman aged 25 to 45 who had recovered from COVID-19.

A single count supports this clone. The chain couples TRBV30 to TRBJ1-5; 9 nucleotides line up with TRBD1. CDR1 is GTSNPN, CDR2 SVGIG, per germline (reference sequence). Trimming removed 3 bases from V and 5 bases from J; junction bases left unmatched: 8. The CDR3 runs 15 residues. CDR3 protein: CAWSAGTGSDQPQHF. The CDR3 DNA is TGTGCCTGGAGCGCAGGGACAGGGTCTGATCAGCCCCAGCATTTT.

This clone was picked up one time. The rearrangement joins TRBV5-8 to TRBJ1-1; TRBD1 aligns across 7 bases. CDR1 and CDR2 from the germline V gene are SGHTS and YDEGEE. There are 16 residues in the CDR3. V lost 0 bases and J lost 1; bases outside the gene matches: 6. The CDR3 sequence is CASSLVPGQRNTEAFF. DNA of the CDR3: TGTGCCAGCAGCTTGGTCCCGGGACAGAGGAACACTGAAGCTTTCTTT.

The J gene is TRBJ1-6, the V gene TRBV6-6; no clear D. Germline V gives CDR1 MNHNY, CDR2 SVGAGI (reference sequence). This CDR3 is 16 amino acids long. V was shortened by 7 bases and J by 8 bases, with 21 bases between the two germline ends. The CDR3 DNA follows: TGTGCCAGCATCAACATTATGGTTTCGGAGGATTCACCCCTCCACTTT. Its translation is CASINIMVSEDSPLHF.

The chain links TRBV3-1 (or the pseudogene TRBV3-2) to TRBJ2-1, with TRBD2 matching over 13 bases. Trimming at V came to 6 bases and at J to 10 bases, leaving 9 bases not matched to a gene. Germline CDR1 and CDR2: LGHDT and YNNKEL (reference sequence). This CDR3 is 15 amino acids long. The CDR3 nucleotides are TGTGCCAGCAGACGGACTAGCGGGGGACCTAAGGAGCAGTTCTTC. It codes for CASRRTSGGPKEQFF.

V is TRBV18 and J is TRBJ2-7, with D perhaps matching TRBD1 (6 bases). CDR1 is KGHSH, CDR2 LQKENI, per germline. With 3 bases removed from V and 3 bases from J, the gap between germline ends came to 12 bases. This CDR3 comprises 14 residues. CDR3 coding DNA: TGTGCCAGCTCACCCGACAGGATGCACTACGAGCAGTACTTC. This gives the protein CASSPDRMHYEQYF.

This clone was found once. This chain joins TRBV12-5 and TRBJ2-7, with D perhaps TRBD1 (6 bases). The V gene's germline CDR1 is LGHNT and CDR2 FRNRAP. Trimming shortened V by 5 bases and J by 0 bases, and 11 bases separated the two germline ends. The CDR3 consists of 14 residues. The DNA for the CDR3 is TGTGCTAGTGGTCTACAGGGTCCCTCCTACGAGCAGTACTTC. This translates into CASGLQGPSYEQYF.

The chain is built from TRBV29-1 and TRBJ2-7; TRBD1 is a possible D gene (5 bases). Germline V CDR1 and CDR2: SQVTM, ANQGSEA. The CDR3 length is 13 residues. V was shortened by 5 bases and J by 2 bases, with 13 bases between the two germline ends. The CDR3 region is CSVHGETAYEQYF. Here the CDR3 DNA reads TGCAGCGTTCACGGAGAGACAGCCTACGAGCAGTACTTC.

The genes are TRBV4-2 and TRBJ1-2, with D possibly matching TRBD1 (5 bases). The CDR3 is 14 amino acids. With 4 bases removed from V and 4 bases from J, the gap between germline ends came to 13 bases. Germline assignment: CDR1 LGHNA and CDR2 YNFKEQ. This CDR3 is CASSPPQVIYGYTF. DNA of the CDR3: TGTGCCAGCAGCCCCCCACAGGTGATCTATGGCTACACCTTC.

The genes are TRBV6-5 and TRBJ2-7; 11 nucleotides match TRBD1. The CDR3 length is 15 residues. The V and J ends lost 4 bases and 4 bases, in that order; junction bases with no gene match: 6. Germline-derived CDR1 and CDR2 are MNHEY and SVGAGI. CDR3 coding DNA: TGTGCCAGCAGTTCCCTCGGGACAGGGGGTTACGAGCAGTACTTC. It specifies CASSSLGTGGYEQYF.

The chain combines TRBV15 with TRBJ1-2; D might be TRBD1 (6 bases). Between the trimmed V and J ends, which lost 0 bases and 5 bases, there was a span of 13 bases. This CDR3 is built from 15 residues. Germline V gene data show CDR1 as LNHNV and CDR2 as YYDKDF (reference sequence). CDR3 sequence (DNA): TGTGCCACCAGCAGAGAGGCAGGGGAAGGGTATGGCTACACCTTC. Translated: CATSREAGEGYGYTF.

The chain is built from TRBV18 and TRBJ1-1, with D unresolved. Trimming took off 2 bases at V and 1 base at J, with 11 bases between the two ends. Germline V lookup: CDR1 KGHSH, CDR2 LQKENI. The CDR3 runs to 15 residues. CDR3: CASSPWEVGNTEAFF. The CDR3 nucleotides read TGTGCCAGCTCACCATGGGAGGTCGGGAACACTGAAGCTTTCTTT.

This clone turned up a few times. The J gene is TRBJ1-1, the V gene TRBV7-2; D is unclear. The CDR3 runs to 13 residues. Trimming took off 1 base at V and 7 bases at J, with 10 bases between the two ends. From germline, CDR1 is SGHTA and CDR2 FQGNSA. CDR3 region: CASSLDLGSEAFF. CDR3 in DNA: TGTGCCAGCAGCTTAGATCTGGGGAGTGAAGCTTTCTTT.

This chain uses TRBV7-9 with TRBJ2-7, with TRBD2 matching 11 bases. There are 17 residues in the CDR3. V shed 1 base, J shed 6 bases, and the junction held 11 bases outside the gene matches. The germline CDR1 and CDR2 sequences are SEHNR and FQNEAQ (reference sequence). CDR3 in amino acids: CASSLDNSGLAGGEQYF. CDR3 nucleotide sequence: TGTGCCAGCAGCTTAGACAATTCCGGTCTAGCGGGAGGCGAGCAGTACTTC.

The V and J genes are TRBV2 and TRBJ1-5; D gene ambiguous. Germline CDR1 reads SNHLY; CDR2 reads FYNNEI. There are 14 residues in the CDR3. Between the trimmed V and J ends, which lost 4 bases and 0 bases, there was a span of 7 bases. The CDR3 nucleotides are TGTGCCAGCAGTGCGACTTATAGCAATCAGCCCCAGCATTTT. Protein product: CASSATYSNQPQHF. The variable domain in full, completed from reference TRBV2 and TRBJ1-5, reads EPEVTQTPSHQVTQMGQEVILRCVPISNHLYFYWYRQILGQKVEFLVSFYNNEISEKSEIFDDQFSVERPDGSNFTLKIRSTKLEDSAMYFCASSATYSNQPQHFGDGTRLSIL.

This clone has only one observation. The chain is built from TRBV4-1 and TRBJ2-7; TRBD1 matches 7 bases. In germline, CDR1 is MGHRA, CDR2 YSYEKL. This CDR3 is built from 13 residues. V lost 5 bases and J lost 4; bases outside the gene matches: 5. The CDR3 loop is CASSEGGRYEQYF. CDR3 in DNA: TGCGCCAGCAGCGAAGGGGGCAGGTACGAGCAGTACTTC.

This clone occurred once. This sequence joins TRBV28 and TRBJ2-7; 11 positions agree with TRBD2. The CDR3 is made up of 16 amino acids. CDR1 and CDR2 from the germline V gene are MDHEN and SYDVKM. The V segment lost 5 bases and the J segment 0 bases; nucleotides outside the gene matches: 6. CDR3 sequence reads: CASSIPGTSGSYEQYF. CDR3 DNA sequence: TGTGCCAGCAGTATCCCCGGGACTAGCGGCTCCTACGAGCAGTACTTC.

A remark on this clone: Other nucleotide sequences from this sample produce the same CDR3. The rearrangement joins TRBV24-1 to TRBJ1-5; D gene uncertain. Germline values: CDR1 KGHDR, CDR2 SFDVKD. This CDR3 comprises 10 residues. Trimming cost V 12 bases and J 4 bases, with 6 bases left between them. The CDR3: CAAGNQPQHF. The CDR3 region has the DNA TGTGCCGCCGGGAATCAGCCCCAGCATTTT.